This T cell receptor beta chain was sequenced in a study of shared clonotypes between healthy human individuals (TCRdb year 2020). About the study as a whole: A couple of women and a few men aged 18 to 49 years were included in the cohort. Leukapheresis yielded between about 0.9 and 9.5 billion PBMCs per donor. To increase sequencing depth and limit assay-specific biases, TCR repertoire library preparation and sequencing were carried out by different laboratories using diverse techniques. The study deeply sequenced blood TCR repertoires of five healthy adults to estimate repertoire size and the extent of clonotype sharing between individuals.

TCR CDR3 regions were amplified from genomic DNA by multiplex PCR using the deep immunoSEQ assay. Genomic DNA extracted from each cell subset was distributed evenly over all wells of several immunoSEQ 96-well plates, and each plate served as one replicate. For unsorted PBMC, roughly 0.3 ug of genomic DNA, equivalent to about 30,000 T cell genomes, went into each replicate PCR. Ten immunoSEQ deep assay plates were used to sequence unsorted PBMC genomic DNA. Purified libraries were measured with a Qubit 3.0 fluorometer, size-checked on a Bioanalyzer 2100, and measured again with the KAPA Library Quantification kit. Every immunoSEQ 96-well plate was sequenced on a dedicated single-read 150-cycle Illumina NextSeq 550 flow cell. In the original analysis: The immunoSEQ output contained only junctional sequences without quality scores, so filtering could not match that applied to full-length reads. Sequences were annotated with PyIR, a Python wrapper for IgBLAST v1.9, and V/J genes and CDR3 were assigned using IMGT germline references. Any read was removed if the V/J assignment was weak (E-value above 1e-6), the CDR3 was missing, or the read contained stop codons, out-of-frame junctions, or ambiguous translated residues. V3J clonotypes were defined as sequences sharing an identical inferred V gene, J gene, and CDR3 amino acid sequence. Percentage overlap between repertoires was computed as shared unique clonotypes divided by the size of the smaller repertoire. RTK rarefaction, the Chao1 estimator, and Recon v2.1 estimates of unobserved clonotypes were used to assess repertoire richness. TCRdb stores this immuneACCESS table with in-frame sequences only. Part of the clones is absent; in the studies checked, under half of the shortfall reflects unresolved V genes, and no reason is known for the rest. For V, J and clone size, that table is used; D and trimming come from the DNA. This sample comprises fewer than 650,000 clones, 76% of them detected only once. The biggest ten clones account for 13% of the sample.

General study outcomes and caveats: Because the study included only a small number of donors, the genetic and exposure-history diversity represented was limited. Sampling was restricted to blood, and TCR repertoires in tissue are likely to differ from TCR repertoires in blood. Pairwise subsampling indicated that sequencing depth was expected to affect the degree of clonotype sharing among donors.

Healthy HIV-negative adults with no recently reported acute infections or vaccinations were included as donors. Every donor was a Caucasian adult residing in Nashville, Tennessee, USA. For unsorted samples, about 90 million PBMCs were counted and genomic DNA was extracted with the QIAamp DNA Blood Mini kit. Blood was collected by leukapheresis, and PBMCs were isolated by Ficoll-Histopaque density gradient centrifugation and then cryopreserved in liquid nitrogen vapor phase. The CDR3 starts with the cysteine, ends with the phenylalanine, and has 13 residues. CDR3 DNA is the only sequence kept; it has 39 bases, read in frame from the first base. CDR1 and CDR2 (SNHLY, FYNNEI) derive from the germline V gene. Ends trimmed: V by 8 bases, J by 4 bases; bases unmatched to a gene: 6. Notes on this clone: Its antigen is still unknown. There are no base qualities to consult, and no much larger clone falls within one base.

The specimen sequenced was PBMCs. The TCR comes from a woman in her thirties or forties in good health. Some clones in this sample may be carry-over from other donors' samples. The rearranged chain carries TRBV2 and TRBJ2-3; 7 bases in between match TRBD1. The CDR3 region reads CASLTGSPDTQYF. The bases are TGTGCCAGCCTGACAGGGTCCCCAGATACGCAGTATTTT.